This T cell receptor beta chain was sequenced during a study of technical replicates of blood from a handful of donors. Profiling relied on immunoSEQ multiplex PCR, and the TCRdb table lists in-frame clones only, not all of them. This sample has some 49,000 clones, with 92% found just once. This receptor was obtained from a human donor in good health. Some clones in this sample may be carry-over from other donors' samples. Sequencing was performed on PBMCs.

The chain's CDR3 is CAISGGLTGTGGETQYF. For the CDR3, the DNA is TGTGCCATCAGTGGGGGGCTTACCGGGACAGGGGGAGAGACCCAGTACTTC. The chain links TRBV10-3 to TRBJ2-5; 11 bases line up with TRBD1. This CDR3 region has 17 residues. Trimming cost V 4 bases and J 4 bases; bases outside gene matches: 11. CDR1 and CDR2 (germline): ENHRY, SYGVKD.